This T cell receptor beta chain originates from a study of PD-L1 blockade in urothelial cancer (dated by TCRdb to about 2017). At the level of the whole study: All patients started therapy in the mid-2010s and received atezolizumab 1,200 mg intravenously every 3 weeks. Fewer than ten patients achieved durable clinical benefit and approximately 20 did not. Durable clinical benefit was defined as a progression-free survival longer than 6 months, and TCR features were additionally tested against progression-free survival and overall survival. The study, an exploratory multi-omic analysis, examined somatic, immune and clinical correlates of response to PD-L1 blockade with atezolizumab in urothelial cancer. Patients had an ECOG performance status of 0 or 1 and had received between 0 and 3 prior chemotherapy regimens. Blood samples were analyzed 3 weeks after the start of treatment (second dose) and 6 weeks after the start of treatment. In the same patients, whole exome sequencing and RNA sequencing of pretreatment tumors were performed in addition to TCR sequencing. Approximately 30 patients had pretreatment blood TCR-seq, some 25 had at least one posttreatment blood collection, and some 25 had tumor TCR-seq. Pretreatment tumor samples, along with matched peripheral blood serially collected before and after atezolizumab treatment, were subjected to TCR sequencing. About 90% of the 29 patients were identified as males with urothelial cancer of bladder origin, and a prior smoking history was reported by 18 of 29 patients. Blood samples gave a median of about 130,000 T cells and some 83,000 unique TCRs, with a median clonality of 0.080. Summary of the overall study and its limitations: Because the sample size was small (n of about 30) and many exploratory analyses were performed, the results are intended to be hypothesis-generating. At 3 weeks after the start of treatment, tumor-associated TCR clones in peripheral blood had expanded more in patients with durable benefit (n of about 20, p = 0.022). A pretreatment peripheral blood TCR clonality below the median was linked to improved progression-free and overall survival.

Each PCR received spiked-in synthetic TCR analog templates so that absolute template abundance could be estimated from read counts. TCRbeta CDR3 regions were amplified from genomic DNA with bias-controlled V and J gene primers using the immunoSEQ assay. Rearranged TCRbeta segments were sequenced at approximately 20X coverage. In the authors' own workflow: Sequencing errors were corrected by clustering, and CDR3s were annotated against IMGT so that V, D and J genes could be assigned. Only productive TCRbeta rearrangements were used in downstream analyses, excluding out-of-frame or stop-codon sequences. Clonality was computed as one minus Shannon entropy normalized by the log of the number of unique productive sequences. Clones differing between time points or between blood and tumor were identified by Fisher's exact test with Benjamini-Hochberg correction at adjusted p below 0.01. TCRdb re-hosts the immuneACCESS table, in-frame sequences only. Its copies lack some clones; in the studies checked, an unresolved V gene accounts for under half of them, and the cause for the rest is not known. V and J calls and clone size are as listed in that table; D and trimming were resolved from the DNA. This sample gives tens of thousands of clones in total; around 85% of them show up just once. The top ten hold roughly an eighth of the sample.

As concerns this clone: Its antigen remains undetermined. The input lacks base qualities; no much larger clone sits a single base away.

Read against the paper, the sample's time point label means: pretreatment peripheral blood. A cohort of 30 or so patients with locally advanced or metastatic urothelial carcinoma, treated at Memorial Sloan Kettering on a trial protocol, was included. Peripheral blood mononuclear cells were collected pretreatment and during treatment, with between 1 and 8 total time points obtained per patient. The Qiagen DNeasy Blood extraction kit was used to purify genomic DNA from total PBMCs and tumor samples. PBMCs were collected pretreatment and during treatment and were isolated and stored as previously described. Between the V and J ends, shortened by 0 bases and 6 bases respectively, the junction contains 12 bases. The CDR3 runs 15 amino acids, cysteine and phenylalanine included. The CDR3 DNA has 45 bases and is translated from base 1. As encoded in the germline V gene, CDR1 is LGHNA while CDR2 is YNFKEQ.

The rearrangement joined TRBV4-2 to TRBJ2-1; D gene: possibly TRBD2, on 6 matching bases. Sample: PBMCs, taken around atezolizumab (anti-PD-L1) treatment. The sequence came from a man aged 60 to 75 with urothelial cancer. For the CDR3, the sequence is CASSQEGAGPNEQFF. The sequence in DNA is TGTGCCAGCAGCCAAGAAGGGGCGGGGCCCAATGAGCAGTTCTTC.